Each of the 3 T cell receptor beta chains below was sequenced from the same sample in a study of T cells in Graves' hyperthyroidism and ophthalmopathy (dated by TCRdb to between 2018 and 2020). The receptor library was made with multiplex PCR. The reads were generated on an Illumina HiSeq 2000. The TCR beta CDR3 regions were amplified from the RNA transcripts. The TCR CDR3 was subjected to a first round of RT-PCR using the HTBI primer set and the Qiagen OneStep RT-PCR kit. TCRdb reprocessed the public reads (quality trimming at Q25 with fastp, clone calling with MiXCR) and kept in-frame beta chains. Rows are unified per CDR3 protein, each entry keeping the most common DNA and genes. The sample contains about 380,000 distinct CDR3 sequences, about 13% of them found a single time. The ten most abundant clones make up about 20% of the sample. Sequencing was done on a sample of blood. Source of these receptors: a man aged 25 to 45 with Graves' hyperthyroidism that later progressed to Graves' ophthalmopathy.

As DNA, the CDR3 is TGCGCCAGCAGCCAAGGGGGGACAGCGAATGAAAAACTGTTTTTT. This gives the protein CASSQGGTANEKLFF. V and J are TRBV4-1 and TRBJ1-4; 7 bases map to TRBD1. V was clipped by 1 base and J by 5 bases; unmatched bases: 4. The CDR3 is made up of 15 amino acids. CDR1 and CDR2 (germline): MGHRA, YSYEKL.

This clonotype was seen ten or more times. This chain links TRBV28 with TRBJ1-1; D ambiguous. This CDR3 comprises 15 residues. CDR1 is MDHEN, CDR2 SYDVKM, per germline. Trimming pared 5 bases from V and 7 bases from J, leaving 20 bases between. The CDR3 nucleotides read TGTGCCAGCAGTCCCTTGAGGGCCCTCGACGGTGAAGCTTTCTTT. Its translation is CASSPLRALDGEAFF.

This clonotype was seen at least ten times. Here the CDR3 DNA reads TGTGCCAGCAGCTTGTCAGGCCTACCTAACTATGGCTACACCTTC. Translated: CASSLSGLPNYGYTF. The chain employs TRBV5-5 and TRBJ1-2; D uncertain. CDR1 is SGHKS, CDR2 YYEKEE, per germline (reference sequence). V dropped 1 base and J dropped 0 bases, with 10 bases sitting between them. The CDR3 covers 15 residues. Full variable domain (remainder filled in from reference TRBV5-5 and TRBJ1-2): DAGVTQSPTHLIKTRGQQVTLRCSPISGHKSVSWYQQVLGQGPQFIFQYYEKEERGRGNFPDRFSARQFPNYSSELNVNALLLGDSALYLCASSLSGLPNYGYTFGSGTRLTVV.